Sequencing of this T cell receptor beta chain was carried out in a study of blood T cells in healthy people across ages. Findings of the study overall: No conclusive comparison of naive versus antigen-experienced cells was possible with unsorted PBMCs. The study regarded diversity estimates from one million T cells as underestimates.

Together with a sample-barcoded 5' primer, a J-beta primer mix was included in a second PCR lasting about 7 to 11 cycles. TCRdb analysed the 5' RACE reads with MiXCR anew, one entry per CDR3 protein. The sample lists over 550,000 distinct CDR3 sequences; around 31% were seen once. Germline CDR1 and CDR2: SGHTA and FQGNSA. The CDR3 is 15 residues long. The V end was cut by 1 base, the J end by 4 bases, with 11 bases between. This clonotype has a count of ten or more. Its specificity is not known. This sequence originates from a woman over 75 in good health. Sequencing was carried out using blood. The J gene is TRBJ2-1, the V gene TRBV7-2; D unresolved. CDR3 sequence (DNA): TGTGCCAGCAGCTTAGATCCGGCCGAATACAATGAGCAGTTCTTC. This encodes CASSLDPAEYNEQFF.